These T cell receptor beta chains were read from a single sample in a study of T cell repertoires in cytomegalovirus infection. Antigens for these TCRs are unknown. TCRdb recomputed calls from the reads with MiXCR, one row per CDR3 protein. The data show 450,000 to 600,000 distinct CDR3 sequences, roughly 42% seen once. The specimen comprised cultured PBMCs, sampled from culture after CMV antigen stimulation. These receptors originate from a human donor in good health (CMV status not recorded). Some clones in this sample may be carry-over from other donors' samples. CDR3s include the opening cysteine and the closing phenylalanine or tryptophan. Each record gives: D gene, CDR3 length, V gene, J gene, clone size, CDR3 protein, CDR3 DNA. A D gene is named only where the DNA matches it firmly. Not all rows give a size; the values are once, few, many and, for expanded clones, a class.

d_call: TRBD2
cdr3_length: 12
v_call: TRBV11-3
j_call: TRBJ2-1
clone_size: NA
cdr3_aa: CASSPPGGTPSF
cdr3_nt: TGTGCCAGCAGCCCCCCCGGGGGGACCCCCTCATTC

d_call: TRBD2
cdr3_length: 15
v_call: TRBV6-1
j_call: TRBJ2-3
clone_size: few
cdr3_aa: CASSSLAGGRDTQYF
cdr3_nt: TGTGCCAGCAGTTCTCTGGCGGGGGGCCGGGATACGCAGTATTTT

d_call: TRBD2
cdr3_length: 17
v_call: TRBV7-2
j_call: TRBJ2-1
clone_size: NA
cdr3_aa: CASSYPRGGGSYNEQFF
cdr3_nt: TGTGCCAGCAGCTACCCCCGGGGGGGGGGCTCCTACAATGAGCAGTTCTTC

d_call: NA
cdr3_length: 15
v_call: TRBV11-2
j_call: TRBJ2-4
clone_size: few
cdr3_aa: CASSFRGLAKNIQYF
cdr3_nt: TGTGCCAGCAGCTTTAGGGGACTAGCCAAAAACATTCAGTACTTC

d_call: TRBD2
cdr3_length: 19
v_call: TRBV10-2
j_call: TRBJ2-7
clone_size: NA
cdr3_aa: CASAGGGLAGALSSYEQYF
cdr3_nt: TGCGCCAGCGCCGGGGGGGGACTAGCGGGAGCATTAAGCTCCTACGAGCAGTACTTC

d_call: NA
cdr3_length: 14
v_call: TRBV10-3
j_call: TRBJ2-3
clone_size: NA
cdr3_aa: CAISGTGTTDTQYF
cdr3_nt: TGTGCCATCAGTGGTACGGGGACCACAGATACGCAGTATTTT

d_call: NA
cdr3_length: 14
v_call: TRBV6-1
j_call: TRBJ2-7
clone_size: NA
cdr3_aa: CASSERRRSYEQYF
cdr3_nt: TGTGCCAGCAGTGAAAGGAGACGCTCCTACGAGCAGTACTTC

d_call: NA
cdr3_length: 11
v_call: TRBV19
j_call: TRBJ2-2
clone_size: NA
cdr3_aa: CASSIAGELFF
cdr3_nt: TGTGCCAGTAGCATCGCCGGGGAGCTGTTTTTT

d_call: TRBD1
cdr3_length: 13
v_call: TRBV27
j_call: TRBJ1-1
clone_size: few
cdr3_aa: CASSDRVRTEAFF
cdr3_nt: TGTGCCAGCTCGGACAGGGTGCGGACTGAAGCTTTCTTT

d_call: NA
cdr3_length: 15
v_call: TRBV12-3/TRBV12-4
j_call: TRBJ1-3
clone_size: few
cdr3_aa: CASSPAGGYGNTIYF
cdr3_nt: TGTGCCAGCAGCCCAGCCGGGGGCTATGGAAACACCATATATTTT

d_call: TRBD1
cdr3_length: 19
v_call: TRBV20-1
j_call: TRBJ1-5
clone_size: NA
cdr3_aa: CSAAETGQGATISGQPQHF
cdr3_nt: TGCAGTGCCGCAGAAACGGGACAGGGGGCAACGATTTCGGGTCAGCCCCAGCATTTT

d_call: TRBD1
cdr3_length: 13
v_call: TRBV6-1
j_call: TRBJ2-7
clone_size: NA
cdr3_aa: CASRTPDRGEQYF
cdr3_nt: TGTGCCAGCAGGACCCCGGACAGGGGCGAGCAGTACTTC

d_call: TRBD2
cdr3_length: 16
v_call: TRBV6-1
j_call: TRBJ2-5
clone_size: few
cdr3_aa: CASSEGPAGTSWTQYF
cdr3_nt: TGTGCCAGCAGTGAAGGTCCAGCGGGGACGTCCTGGACCCAGTACTTC

d_call: NA
cdr3_length: 14
v_call: TRBV5-1
j_call: TRBJ1-2
clone_size: NA
cdr3_aa: CASSLIGDMYGYTF
cdr3_nt: TGCGCCAGCAGCTTGATTGGGGACATGTATGGCTACACCTTC

d_call: TRBD1
cdr3_length: 16
v_call: TRBV12-3/TRBV12-4
j_call: TRBJ2-1
clone_size: few
cdr3_aa: CASSETGQTPRNEQFF
cdr3_nt: TGTGCCAGCAGTGAAACGGGACAGACCCCTAGAAATGAGCAGTTCTTC

d_call: NA
cdr3_length: 16
v_call: TRBV12-3/TRBV12-4
j_call: TRBJ2-5
clone_size: NA
cdr3_aa: CASSYNTGRSGETQYF
cdr3_nt: TGTGCCAGCAGTTATAACACAGGGAGGAGTGGAGAGACCCAGTACTTC

d_call: NA
cdr3_length: 16
v_call: TRBV28
j_call: TRBJ2-7
clone_size: few
cdr3_aa: CASSPRPGHLTYEQYF
cdr3_nt: TGTGCCAGCAGTCCTAGACCAGGACACCTGACCTACGAGCAGTACTTC

d_call: NA
cdr3_length: 11
v_call: TRBV7-2
j_call: TRBJ1-2
clone_size: few
cdr3_aa: CASSFMTNYTF
cdr3_nt: TGTGCCAGCAGCTTCATGACAAACTACACCTTC

d_call: TRBD2
cdr3_length: 15
v_call: TRBV19
j_call: TRBJ2-1
clone_size: NA
cdr3_aa: CASSIPLAGAGEQFF
cdr3_nt: TGTGCCAGTAGTATCCCCCTAGCGGGAGCAGGGGAGCAGTTCTTC

d_call: NA
cdr3_length: 14
v_call: TRBV7-2
j_call: TRBJ2-2
clone_size: few
cdr3_aa: CASSLGGPAGELFF
cdr3_nt: TGTGCCAGCAGCTTAGGGGGACCGGCCGGGGAGCTGTTTTTT

d_call: NA
cdr3_length: 14
v_call: TRBV12-3/TRBV12-4
j_call: TRBJ2-3
clone_size: few
cdr3_aa: CASSPFGGRDTQYF
cdr3_nt: TGTGCCAGCAGCCCATTCGGAGGACGGGATACGCAGTATTTT

d_call: NA
cdr3_length: 17
v_call: TRBV7-2
j_call: TRBJ2-5
clone_size: few
cdr3_aa: CASTLGGGPRGQETQYF
cdr3_nt: TGTGCCAGCACTCTGGGGGGGGGGCCAAGGGGGCAAGAGACCCAGTACTTC

d_call: NA
cdr3_length: 17
v_call: TRBV4-1
j_call: TRBJ1-2
clone_size: NA
cdr3_aa: CASSHRPLDRDKYGYTF
cdr3_nt: TGCGCCAGCAGCCATAGGCCACTCGACCGGGACAAGTATGGCTACACCTTC

d_call: NA
cdr3_length: 15
v_call: TRBV28
j_call: TRBJ1-1
clone_size: few
cdr3_aa: CASSHSAVPNTEAFF
cdr3_nt: TGTGCCAGCAGCCACTCCGCGGTCCCCAACACTGAAGCTTTCTTT

d_call: TRBD2
cdr3_length: 16
v_call: TRBV7-2
j_call: TRBJ2-3
clone_size: few
cdr3_aa: CASSQPAGGTGDTQYF
cdr3_nt: TGTGCCAGCAGCCAACCAGCGGGGGGCACGGGGGATACGCAGTATTTT

d_call: TRBD2
cdr3_length: 16
v_call: TRBV6-1
j_call: TRBJ2-5
clone_size: NA
cdr3_aa: CASSEVPGLAGGTQYF
cdr3_nt: TGTGCCAGCAGTGAAGTTCCGGGACTAGCGGGAGGGACCCAGTACTTC

d_call: NA
cdr3_length: 14
v_call: TRBV19
j_call: TRBJ2-1
clone_size: few
cdr3_aa: CASKGVAASNEQFF
cdr3_nt: TGTGCCAGTAAGGGGGTAGCGGCGTCTAATGAGCAGTTCTTC

d_call: NA
cdr3_length: 13
v_call: TRBV20-1
j_call: TRBJ2-7
clone_size: NA
cdr3_aa: CSAARQVADEQYF
cdr3_nt: TGCAGTGCAGCCAGACAGGTTGCGGACGAGCAGTACTTC

d_call: NA
cdr3_length: 14
v_call: TRBV19
j_call: TRBJ2-3
clone_size: NA
cdr3_aa: CASSEALRTDTQYF
cdr3_nt: TGTGCCAGTAGTGAGGCGCTACGAACAGATACGCAGTATTTT

d_call: NA
cdr3_length: 11
v_call: TRBV12-3/TRBV12-4
j_call: TRBJ1-1
clone_size: NA
cdr3_aa: CASSLRTEAFF
cdr3_nt: TGTGCCAGCAGTTTACGAACTGAAGCTTTCTTT

d_call: NA
cdr3_length: 19
v_call: TRBV2
j_call: TRBJ1-5
clone_size: NA
cdr3_aa: CASSPSGTHSRYSNQPQHF
cdr3_nt: TGTGCCAGCAGTCCGTCCGGGACGCATTCCCGATATAGCAATCAGCCCCAGCATTTT

d_call: NA
cdr3_length: 12
v_call: TRBV12-3/TRBV12-4
j_call: TRBJ2-7
clone_size: NA
cdr3_aa: CASSYGPLEQYF
cdr3_nt: TGTGCCAGCAGTTACGGCCCTCTCGAGCAGTACTTC

d_call: TRBD2
cdr3_length: 14
v_call: TRBV27
j_call: TRBJ2-7
clone_size: NA
cdr3_aa: CASSHARGTYEQYF
cdr3_nt: TGTGCCAGCAGTCACGCGCGGGGGACCTACGAGCAGTACTTC

d_call: NA
cdr3_length: 18
v_call: TRBV7-9
j_call: TRBJ2-1
clone_size: few
cdr3_aa: CASSSTPPLVSSYNEQFF
cdr3_nt: TGTGCCAGCAGCTCAACCCCCCCTCTAGTCTCCTCCTACAATGAGCAGTTCTTC

d_call: NA
cdr3_length: 14
v_call: TRBV7-2
j_call: TRBJ2-7
clone_size: NA
cdr3_aa: CASQTRVRSYEQYF
cdr3_nt: TGTGCCTCCCAAACCCGAGTCCGTAGCTACGAGCAGTACTTC